The 23 T cell receptor beta chains below come from one sample, sequenced in a study of blood T cell repertoires in COVID-19. Sequencing used immunoSEQ multiplex PCR; TCRdb keeps in-frame clones, though not all of them. This sample has fewer than 300,000 clones, with about 87% found just once. Sequencing was done on a sample of peripheral blood. The origin of the receptors is a woman aged 45-60 years with COVID-19, enrolled during active disease.

The V call is TRBV11-3, the J call TRBJ2-7; perhaps TRBD2 as D (5 bases). Deletions cut 1 base from V and 3 bases from J, with 7 bases between. The CDR3 totals 13 residues. CDR1 and CDR2 from the germline V gene are SGHNT and YENEEA. Here the CDR3 DNA reads TGTGCCAGCAGCTTAGTTGAGGGCTACGAGCAGTACTTC. Translating it yields CASSLVEGYEQYF.

The CDR3: CASSSWTSGSTDTQYF. The CDR3 nucleotides are TGTGCCAGCAGCTCATGGACTAGCGGGAGCACAGATACGCAGTATTTT. V is TRBV7-6 and J is TRBJ2-3, with 11 bases aligning to TRBD2. Germline-derived CDR1 and CDR2 are SGHVS and FNYEAQ. This CDR3 has 16 residues. After removal of 4 bases from V and 0 bases from J, the junction contained 3 bases not matched to a gene.

V gene TRBV5-1 combines with J gene TRBJ2-1; D is possibly TRBD2 (5 bases). From germline, CDR1 is SGHRS and CDR2 YFSETQ. Trimming shortened V by 7 bases and J by 6 bases, and 14 bases separated the two germline ends. The CDR3 extends over 13 amino acids. CDR3 amino acids: CASSSTGLNEQFF. In DNA, the CDR3 is TGCGCCAGCTCGTCGACTGGACTCAATGAGCAGTTCTTC.

The chain combines TRBV6-5 with TRBJ2-1, with TRBD1 matching over 7 bases. V gave up 8 bases and J gave up 7 bases; unmatched junction bases: 14. CDR3 size: 15 residues. In germline, CDR1 is MNHEY, CDR2 SVGAGI. Written as DNA, the CDR3 is TGTGCCAGCCTTGGGACAGTAATCGTTCCTAATGAGCAGTTCTTC. Amino acids: CASLGTVIVPNEQFF.

The chain carries TRBV6-5 and TRBJ2-1, with TRBD1 matching 8 bases. Germline V gives CDR1 MNHEY, CDR2 SVGAGI. The CDR3 spans 13 residues. Trimming took 6 bases from V and 12 from J; bases not matched to a gene: 10. CDR3 in amino acids: CASRGQGVARQFF. The CDR3 DNA reads as TGTGCCAGCAGAGGACAGGGAGTCGCGCGGCAGTTCTTC.

The V and J genes are TRBV6-5 and TRBJ1-1, with a weak D call TRBD1 (5 bases). Germline CDR1 reads MNHEY; CDR2 reads SVGAGI. The ends were cut back, 0 bases at V and 4 bases at J, with 9 bases in the middle. There are 14 residues in the CDR3. Here the CDR3 DNA reads TGTGCCAGCAGTTACTCGATAGGGGCCACTGAAGCTTTCTTT. It codes for CASSYSIGATEAFF.

V is TRBV3-1 (or the pseudogene TRBV3-2) and J is TRBJ2-1; TRBD2 matches 9 bases. Germline loops: CDR1 LGHDT, CDR2 YNNKEL (reference sequence). The CDR3 sequence is 14 residues long. Trimming cost V 8 bases and J 5 bases; bases outside gene matches: 7. In nucleotides, the CDR3 is TGTGCCAGCCAGACTAGCGGTCGTGACAATGAGCAGTTCTTC. It translates to CASQTSGRDNEQFF.

The genes are TRBV5-1 and TRBJ2-1, with 11 positions matching TRBD2. The CDR3 totals 20 residues. Germline V lookup: CDR1 SGHRS, CDR2 YFSETQ. The junction had 18 bases not matched to a gene; V was cut back by 3 bases and J by 4 bases. The CDR3 here is CASSSRSPSSGRKGYNEQFF. The CDR3 bases are TGCGCCAGCAGCTCCCGTTCCCCCTCTAGCGGGAGGAAAGGATACAATGAGCAGTTCTTC.

This clone was recorded a few times. The chain carries TRBV7-9 and TRBJ2-1, with TRBD2 matching 10 bases. With V trimmed by 5 bases and J by 8 bases, 15 bases remained unmatched. CDR1 SEHNR and CDR2 FQNEAQ come from the germline V gene (reference sequence). This CDR3 is built from 17 residues. CDR3 sequence: CASSLRPGLAGDYEQFF. The CDR3 nucleotides are TGTGCCAGCAGCCTACGTCCAGGGCTAGCGGGAGACTATGAGCAGTTCTTC.

V and J are TRBV18 and TRBJ1-1; the match to TRBD1 covers 9 bases. V gave up 7 bases and J gave up 5 bases; unmatched junction bases: 5. The germline V gene has CDR1 KGHSH and CDR2 LQKENI. This CDR3 spans 13 amino acids. Here the CDR3 reads CASWNRGRTEAFF. The CDR3 nucleotides read TGTGCCAGCTGGAACAGGGGGCGAACTGAAGCTTTCTTT.

In its sample, this clone was seen once. The CDR3 protein is CAIRDRGDYTEAFF. As DNA, the CDR3 is TGTGCCATCAGAGACAGGGGCGATTACACTGAAGCTTTCTTT. The rearrangement links TRBV6-6 to TRBJ1-1; the match to TRBD1 covers 8 bases. CDR1 is MNHNY and CDR2 is SVGAGI in the germline V gene (reference sequence). The CDR3 has 14 residues. Trimming took 10 bases from V and 3 from J; bases not matched to a gene: 10.

The chain recombines TRBV5-1 with TRBJ2-7, with D perhaps TRBD2 (5 bases). Trimming took 0 bases from V and 7 from J, leaving 11 bases between them. CDR3 length: 13 amino acids. Germline V gene sequence: CDR1 SGHRS, CDR2 YFSETQ. This chain's CDR3 is CASSLDGIDEQYF. CDR3 bases: TGCGCCAGCAGCTTGGACGGGATAGATGAGCAGTACTTC.

This clone has only a few counts. The sample contains more than one DNA sequence encoding this CDR3. This chain joins TRBV7-2 and TRBJ1-1; D uncertain. Trimming removed 2 bases from V and 1 base from J, with 5 bases in between. There are 13 residues in the CDR3. Germline V gene lookup returns CDR1 SGHTA and CDR2 FQGNSA. CDR3 coding DNA: TGTGCCAGCAGCTTACGCAGGAACACTGAAGCTTTCTTT. This codes for CASSLRRNTEAFF. Supplemented by reference TRBV7-2 and TRBJ1-1, the full variable domain reads GAGVSQSPSNKVTEKGKDVELRCDPISGHTALYWYRQSLGQGLEFLIYFQGNSAPDKSGLPSDRFSAERTGGSVSTLTIQRTQQEDSAVYLCASSLRRNTEAFFGQGTRLTVV.

The CDR3 DNA sequence: TGCGCCAGCAGGGGGAGACCGCCGACCGACATTCAGTACTTC. It yields the protein CASRGRPPTDIQYF. The V gene is TRBV5-1, the J gene TRBJ2-4; D possibly corresponds to TRBD2 (5 bases). The CDR3 is made up of 14 amino acids. Trimming took 5 bases from V and 8 from J, leaving 17 bases between them. CDR1 and CDR2 from the germline V gene are SGHRS and YFSETQ.

In this sample, this clone turned up a few times. The V gene is TRBV7-9, the J gene TRBJ2-7, with 8 bases identical to TRBD2. The CDR3 is made up of 17 amino acids. From germline, CDR1 is SEHNR and CDR2 FQNEAQ (reference sequence). J gave up 0 bases and V 4 bases, and 11 bases lay outside the gene matches. CDR3 sequence (DNA): TGTGCCAGCAGCTCACTGATCGGCGGGGGGAGCTCCTACGAGCAGTACTTC. Its protein is CASSSLIGGGSSYEQYF. Supplemented by reference TRBV7-9 and TRBJ2-7, the full variable domain reads DTGVSQNPRHKITKRGQNVTFRCDPISEHNRLYWYRQTLGQGPEFLTYFQNEAQLEKSRLLSDRFSAERPKGSFSTLEIQRTEQGDSAMYLCASSSLIGGGSSYEQYFGPGTRLTVT.

This chain links TRBV5-5 with TRBJ1-1, with D uncertain. This CDR3 has 11 residues. Germline V CDR1 and CDR2: SGHKS, YYEKEE (reference sequence). V lost 4 bases, J lost 2 bases, and 3 bases lay in between. CDR3 sequence reads: CASSHNTEAFF. CDR3 in DNA: TGTGCCAGCAGCCATAACACTGAAGCTTTCTTT.

CDR3 sequence reads: CASSLDLTSGSYEQYF. The CDR3 bases are TGTGCCAGCAGCTTAGATCTGACTAGCGGGTCCTACGAGCAGTACTTC. This chain joins TRBV11-2 and TRBJ2-7; 10 bases are a match to TRBD2. From germline, CDR1 is SGHAT and CDR2 FQNNGV. The CDR3 extends over 16 amino acids. V shed 0 bases and J 1 base; nucleotides not matched to a gene: 3.

The genes are TRBV7-6 and TRBJ1-5, with 9 bases identical to TRBD1. CDR1 is SGHVS, CDR2 FNYEAQ, per germline. With 5 bases clipped from V and 7 bases from J, the junction kept 6 bases outside the gene matches. The CDR3 loop spans 14 amino acids. The CDR3 region has the DNA TGTGCCAGCAGCACAGGGGGCGCGGGACAGCCCCAGCATTTT. It is translated as CASSTGGAGQPQHF.

V is TRBV5-4 and J is TRBJ2-7, with 9 bases aligning to TRBD2. Looked up from germline, CDR1 is SGHNT and CDR2 is YYREEE (reference sequence). J was trimmed by 2 bases and V by 5 bases; bases with no gene match: 8. This CDR3 region has 15 residues. The CDR3 reads CASRDQRLAAYEQYF. The CDR3 DNA follows: TGTGCCAGCAGGGATCAGAGACTAGCGGCCTACGAGCAGTACTTC.

The rearrangement joins TRBV5-1 to TRBJ2-1, with D possibly being TRBD2 (6 bases). Trimming left V 4 bases short and J 2 bases short, with 19 bases between. Germline lookup yields CDR1 SGHRS and CDR2 YFSETQ. The CDR3 contains 17 residues. CDR3 sequence (DNA): TGCGCCAGCAGCAAGCGGGCGATGAGGAAAACCTACAATGAGCAGTTCTTC. This codes for CASSKRAMRKTYNEQFF.

The chain recombines TRBV5-1 with TRBJ2-7, with 7 nucleotides matching TRBD1. This CDR3 contains 14 residues. J gave up 2 bases and V 4 bases, and 6 bases lay outside the gene matches. CDR1 is SGHRS and CDR2 is YFSETQ in the germline V gene. The CDR3: CASSARDSTYEQYF. The DNA of the CDR3 is TGCGCCAGCAGCGCCCGGGACAGCACCTACGAGCAGTACTTC.

This rearrangement joins TRBV18 to TRBJ1-2; weak D call: TRBD1 (5 bases). V was shortened by 1 base and J by 1 base, with 34 bases between the two germline ends. Germline CDR1 KGHSH, CDR2 LQKENI. CDR3 length: 23 amino acids. CDR3 coding DNA: TGTGCCAGCTCACCACGGCAAACAGGATCCTCTACGACCAGCCTTTCTTATAACTATGGCTACACCTTC. Protein sequence: CASSPRQTGSSTTSLSYNYGYTF. Full variable domain (outside the CDR3, taken from reference TRBV18 and TRBJ1-2): NAGVMQNPRHLVRRRGQEARLRCSPMKGHSHVYWYRQLPEEGLKFMVYLQKENIIDESGMPKERFSAEFPKEGPSILRIQQVVRGDSAAYFCASSPRQTGSSTTSLSYNYGYTFGSGTRLTVV.

The chain combines TRBV19 with TRBJ1-2; tentatively, D is TRBD1 (5 bases). Germline values: CDR1 LNHDA, CDR2 SQIVND (reference sequence). Trimming left V 4 bases short and J 6 bases short, with 15 bases between. There are 14 residues in the CDR3. CDR3 DNA sequence: TGTGCCAGTAGTAGGGACTGGGGAGAGCATGGCTACACCTTC. Residues: CASSRDWGEHGYTF.